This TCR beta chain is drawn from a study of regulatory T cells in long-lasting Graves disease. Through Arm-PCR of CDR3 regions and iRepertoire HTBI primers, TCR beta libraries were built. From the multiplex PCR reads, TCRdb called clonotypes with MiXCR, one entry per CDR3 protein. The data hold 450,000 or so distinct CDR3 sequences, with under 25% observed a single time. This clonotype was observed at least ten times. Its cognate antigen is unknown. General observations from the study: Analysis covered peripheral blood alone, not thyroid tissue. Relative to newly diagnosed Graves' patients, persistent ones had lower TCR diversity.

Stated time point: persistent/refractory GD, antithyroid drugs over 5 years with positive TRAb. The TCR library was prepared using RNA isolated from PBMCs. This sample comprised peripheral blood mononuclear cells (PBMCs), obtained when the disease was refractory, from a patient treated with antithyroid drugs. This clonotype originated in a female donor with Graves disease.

CDR3: CASSEYGGPTEAFF. In DNA form, the CDR3 reads TGTGCCAGCAGTGAATACGGGGGCCCGACTGAAGCTTTCTTT. The chain is built from TRBV2 and TRBJ1-1, with D maybe TRBD1 (6 bases). Germline assignment: CDR1 SNHLY and CDR2 FYNNEI. Between the trimmed V and J ends, which lost 2 bases and 5 bases, there was a span of 12 bases. The CDR3 is 14 residues long.